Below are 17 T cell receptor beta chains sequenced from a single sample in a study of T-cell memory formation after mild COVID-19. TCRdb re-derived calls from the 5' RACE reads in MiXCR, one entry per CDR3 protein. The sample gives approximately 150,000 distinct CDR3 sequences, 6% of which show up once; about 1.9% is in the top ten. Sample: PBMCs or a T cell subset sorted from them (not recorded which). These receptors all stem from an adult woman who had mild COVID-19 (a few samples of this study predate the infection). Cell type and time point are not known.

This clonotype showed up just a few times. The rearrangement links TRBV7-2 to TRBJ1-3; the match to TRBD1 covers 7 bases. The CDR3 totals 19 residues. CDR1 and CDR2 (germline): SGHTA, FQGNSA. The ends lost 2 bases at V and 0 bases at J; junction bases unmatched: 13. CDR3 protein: CASSLTETGIISSGNTIYF. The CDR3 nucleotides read TGTGCCAGCAGCTTAACCGAGACAGGGATCATAAGCTCTGGAAACACCATATATTTT.

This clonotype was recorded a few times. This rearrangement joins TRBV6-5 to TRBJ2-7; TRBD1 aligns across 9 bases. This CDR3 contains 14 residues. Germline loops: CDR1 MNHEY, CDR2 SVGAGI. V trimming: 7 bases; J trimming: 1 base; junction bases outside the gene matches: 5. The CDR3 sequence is CASTRDRVSYEQYF. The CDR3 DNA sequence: TGTGCCAGCACCCGGGACAGGGTTTCCTACGAGCAGTACTTC.

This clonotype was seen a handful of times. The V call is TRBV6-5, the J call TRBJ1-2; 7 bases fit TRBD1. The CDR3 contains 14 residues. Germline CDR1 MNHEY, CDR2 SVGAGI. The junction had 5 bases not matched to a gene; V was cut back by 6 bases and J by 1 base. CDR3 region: CASRTTGFNYGYTF. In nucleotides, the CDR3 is TGTGCCAGCAGGACGACAGGGTTTAACTATGGCTACACCTTC.

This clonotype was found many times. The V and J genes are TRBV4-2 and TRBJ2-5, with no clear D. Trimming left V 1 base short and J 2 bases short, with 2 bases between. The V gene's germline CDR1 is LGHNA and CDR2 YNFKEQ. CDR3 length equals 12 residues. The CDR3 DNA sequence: TGTGCCAGCAGCCAAGCTCAAGAGACCCAGTACTTC. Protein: CASSQAQETQYF.

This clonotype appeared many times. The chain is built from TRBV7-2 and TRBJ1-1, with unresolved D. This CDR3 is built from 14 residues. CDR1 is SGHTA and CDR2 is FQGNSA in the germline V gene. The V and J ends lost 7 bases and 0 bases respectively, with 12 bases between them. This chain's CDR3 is CASTMGSLNTEAFF. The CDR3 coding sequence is TGTGCCAGCACTATGGGCAGCTTGAACACTGAAGCTTTCTTT.

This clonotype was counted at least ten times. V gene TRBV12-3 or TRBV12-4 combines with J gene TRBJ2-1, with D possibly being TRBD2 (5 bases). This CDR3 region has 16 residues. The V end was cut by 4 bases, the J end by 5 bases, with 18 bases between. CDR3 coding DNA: TGTGCCAGCAGTTCCCCGTTCGGGGTCGGGGACAATGAGCAGTTCTTC. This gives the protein CASSSPFGVGDNEQFF.

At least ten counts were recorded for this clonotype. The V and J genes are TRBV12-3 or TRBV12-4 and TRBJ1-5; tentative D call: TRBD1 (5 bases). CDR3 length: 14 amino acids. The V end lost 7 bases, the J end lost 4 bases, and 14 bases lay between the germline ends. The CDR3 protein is CASTTAGQNQPQHF. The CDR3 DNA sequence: TGTGCCAGCACCACAGCGGGGCAGAATCAGCCCCAGCATTTT.

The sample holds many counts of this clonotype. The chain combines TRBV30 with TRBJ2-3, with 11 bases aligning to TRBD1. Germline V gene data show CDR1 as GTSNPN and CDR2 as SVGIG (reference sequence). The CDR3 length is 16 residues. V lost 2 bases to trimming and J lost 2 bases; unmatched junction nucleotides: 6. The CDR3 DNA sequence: TGTGCCTGGAGTCCCCGGGACAGGGGGTTCACAGATACGCAGTATTTT. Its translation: CAWSPRDRGFTDTQYF.

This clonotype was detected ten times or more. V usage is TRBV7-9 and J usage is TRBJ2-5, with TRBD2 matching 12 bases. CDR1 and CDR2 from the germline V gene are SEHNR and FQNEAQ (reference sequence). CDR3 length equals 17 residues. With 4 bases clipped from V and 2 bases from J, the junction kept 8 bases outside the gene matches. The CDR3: CASSSAQLAGGQETQYF. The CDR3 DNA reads TGTGCCAGCAGCTCCGCCCAGCTAGCGGGAGGGCAAGAGACCCAGTACTTC.

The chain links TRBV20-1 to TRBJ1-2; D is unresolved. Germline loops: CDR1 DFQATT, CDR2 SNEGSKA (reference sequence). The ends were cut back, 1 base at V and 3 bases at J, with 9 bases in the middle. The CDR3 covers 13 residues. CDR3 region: CSARVGQYYGYTF. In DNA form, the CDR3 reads TGCAGTGCTAGAGTTGGTCAGTACTATGGCTACACCTTC.

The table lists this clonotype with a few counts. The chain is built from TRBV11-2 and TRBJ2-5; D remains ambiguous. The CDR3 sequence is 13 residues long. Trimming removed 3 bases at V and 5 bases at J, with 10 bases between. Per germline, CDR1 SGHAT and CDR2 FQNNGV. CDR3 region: CASSFGLRETQYF. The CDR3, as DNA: TGTGCCAGCAGCTTTGGGTTGAGGGAGACCCAGTACTTC. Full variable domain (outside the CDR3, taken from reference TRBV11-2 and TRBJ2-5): EAGVAQSPRYKIIEKRQSVAFWCNPISGHATLYWYQQILGQGPKLLIQFQNNGVVDDSQLPKDRFSAERLKGVDSTLKIQPAKLEDSAVYLCASSFGLRETQYFGPGTRLLVL.

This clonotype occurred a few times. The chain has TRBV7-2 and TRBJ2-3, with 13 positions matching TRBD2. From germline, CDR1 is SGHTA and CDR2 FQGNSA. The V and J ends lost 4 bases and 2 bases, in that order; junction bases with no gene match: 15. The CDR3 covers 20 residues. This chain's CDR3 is CASSSQPGVLAGGPTDTQYF. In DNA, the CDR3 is TGTGCCAGCAGCTCCCAGCCAGGGGTACTAGCGGGGGGGCCCACAGATACGCAGTATTTT.

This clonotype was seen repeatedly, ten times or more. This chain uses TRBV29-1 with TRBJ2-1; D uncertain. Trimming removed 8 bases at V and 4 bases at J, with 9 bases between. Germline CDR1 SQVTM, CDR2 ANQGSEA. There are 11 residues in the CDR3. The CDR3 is CSPSIYNEQFF. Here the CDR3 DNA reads TGCAGCCCCTCAATTTACAATGAGCAGTTCTTC.

CDR3 sequence (DNA): TGTGCCAGCCGCAGACAGGGGGCGAACTATGGCTACACCTTC. Its translation: CASRRQGANYGYTF. V usage is TRBV27 and J usage is TRBJ1-2, with 10 bases fitting TRBD1. The CDR3 is 14 amino acids. CDR1 and CDR2 (germline): MNHEY, SMNVEV (reference sequence). V lost 8 bases, J lost 2 bases, and 5 bases stayed unmatched.

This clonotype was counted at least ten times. In DNA form, the CDR3 reads TGTGCCAGCAGCCCTAGCGGGGGGGCCTACAATGAGCAGTTCTTC. Protein: CASSPSGGAYNEQFF. This chain joins TRBV9 and TRBJ2-1; 12 nucleotides align to TRBD2. CDR3 length equals 15 residues. Germline loops: CDR1 SGDLS, CDR2 YYNGEE. V shed 4 bases and J 2 bases; nucleotides not matched to a gene: 1. The variable domain in full, completed from reference TRBV9 and TRBJ2-1, reads DSGVTQTPKHLITATGQRVTLRCSPRSGDLSVYWYQQSLDQGLQFLIQYYNGEERAKGNILERFSAQQFPDLHSELNLSSLELGDSALYFCASSPSGGAYNEQFFGPGTRLTVL.

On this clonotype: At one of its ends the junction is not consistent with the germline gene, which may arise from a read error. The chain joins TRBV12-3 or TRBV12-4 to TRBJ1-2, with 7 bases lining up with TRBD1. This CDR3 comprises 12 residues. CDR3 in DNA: TGTGCCAGCACTTTAAGGGGGCATGGCTACACCTTC. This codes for CASTLRGHGYTF.

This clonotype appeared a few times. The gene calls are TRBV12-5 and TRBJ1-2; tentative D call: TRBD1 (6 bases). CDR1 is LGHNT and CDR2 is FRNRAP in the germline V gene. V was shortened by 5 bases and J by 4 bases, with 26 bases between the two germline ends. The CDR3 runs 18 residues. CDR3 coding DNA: TGTGCTAGTGGTCCTAGTCGGGGGGGCCAAGGGAAGCTCTATGGCTACACCTTC. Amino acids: CASGPSRGGQGKLYGYTF.